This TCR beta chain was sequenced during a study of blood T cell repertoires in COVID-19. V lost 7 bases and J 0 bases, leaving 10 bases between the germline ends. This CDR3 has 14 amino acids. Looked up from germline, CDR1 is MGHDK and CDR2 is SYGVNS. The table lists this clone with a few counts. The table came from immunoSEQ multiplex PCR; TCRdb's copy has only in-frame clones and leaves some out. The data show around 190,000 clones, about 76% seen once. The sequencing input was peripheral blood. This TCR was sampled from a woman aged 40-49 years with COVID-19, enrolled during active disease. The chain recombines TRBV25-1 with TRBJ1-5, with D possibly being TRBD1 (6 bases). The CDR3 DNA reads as TGTGCCAGCACCGAAGGGGGTAGCAATCAGCCCCAGCATTTT. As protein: CASTEGGSNQPQHF.